Below, 26 T cell receptor beta chains from the same sample are listed, as sequenced in a study of long-term antiretroviral therapy in people with HIV. The immunoSEQ assay was v3.0, run at survey level. Data came from immunoSEQ multiplex PCR; TCRdb stores just in-frame clones and leaves some out. The table includes around 25,000 clones, approximately 95% detected once. This specimen consisted of unsorted PBMCs, obtained almost 5 years after starting antiretroviral therapy. These receptors all come from a woman in her fifties or sixties with HIV.

This clone was counted a single time. The V call is TRBV6-5, the J call TRBJ2-2; the D gene is possibly TRBD2 (6 bases). The CDR3 has 13 amino acids. The germline gives CDR1 MNHEY, CDR2 SVGAGI. V lost 5 bases and J lost 5, with 9 bases in between. The CDR3 DNA reads TGTGCCAGCAGTCTCAGCGGGACCGGGGAGCTGTTTTTT. Amino acid sequence: CASSLSGTGELFF.

This chain links TRBV7-9 with TRBJ1-2; tentative D call: TRBD1 (5 bases). Deletions cut 0 bases from V and 8 bases from J, with 16 bases between. This CDR3 is 15 amino acids long. Germline CDR1 SEHNR, CDR2 FQNEAQ (reference sequence). CDR3 nucleotide sequence: TGTGCCAGCAGCTTAGCGCAACAGGCATCGGCGGGCTACACCTTC. This encodes CASSLAQQASAGYTF.

The DNA for the CDR3 is TGTGCCAGCAGCTTGGGGGGGGACTCCTACGAGCAGTACTTC. Translating it yields CASSLGGDSYEQYF. The V gene is TRBV5-6, the J gene TRBJ2-7; D possibly corresponds to TRBD2 (6 bases). Per the germline V gene, CDR1 is SGHDT and CDR2 is YYEEEE. The CDR3 covers 14 residues. V was cut by 0 bases and J by 0 bases, with 7 bases left in between.

DNA of the CDR3: TGCGCCAGCAGCTTGGATACACTAGCGGGAGGAGAGACCCAGTACTTC. Residues: CASSLDTLAGGETQYF. The chain links TRBV5-1 to TRBJ2-5; 12 bases align to TRBD2. V lost 0 bases and J lost 4; bases outside the gene matches: 4. The CDR3 consists of 16 residues. Germline CDR1 and CDR2: SGHRS and YFSETQ. Drawing the rest from reference TRBV5-1 and TRBJ2-5, the complete variable domain is KAGVTQTPRYLIKTRGQQVTLSCSPISGHRSVSWYQQTPGQGLQFLFEYFSETQRNKGNFPGRFSGRQFSNSRSEMNVSTLELGDSALYLCASSLDTLAGGETQYFGPGTRLLVL.

V usage is TRBV7-9 and J usage is TRBJ2-3; D gene unclear. Trimming pared 4 bases from V and 4 bases from J, leaving 9 bases between. The CDR3 sequence is 13 residues long. The germline gives CDR1 SEHNR, CDR2 FQNEAQ (reference sequence). Here the CDR3 DNA reads TGTGCCAGCAGCTCGCGAGATCCAGATACGCAGTATTTT. Protein: CASSSRDPDTQYF.

The genes are TRBV4-1 and TRBJ2-7; 9 nucleotides match TRBD2. The CDR3 is made up of 15 amino acids. Germline V gene data show CDR1 as MGHRA and CDR2 as YSYEKL. Trimming at V came to 3 bases and at J to 4 bases, leaving 7 bases not matched to a gene. The CDR3 DNA sequence: TGCGCCAGCAGCCAGGGGACTAGCCAGTTGTACGAGCAGTACTTC. This gives the protein CASSQGTSQLYEQYF.

The rearrangement uses TRBV9 and TRBJ2-3; 9 bases line up with TRBD2. CDR3 length equals 18 residues. Trimming took 0 bases from V and 0 from J; bases not matched to a gene: 8. Germline loops: CDR1 SGDLS, CDR2 YYNGEE. The CDR3 spells CASSVGDSGRASTDTQYF. CDR3 bases: TGTGCCAGCAGCGTAGGGGATAGCGGGAGAGCTAGCACAGATACGCAGTATTTT. The full variable domain, completed using reference TRBV9 and TRBJ2-3, is DSGVTQTPKHLITATGQRVTLRCSPRSGDLSVYWYQQSLDQGLQFLIQYYNGEERAKGNILERFSAQQFPDLHSELNLSSLELGDSALYFCASSVGDSGRASTDTQYFGPGTRLTVL.

The chain is built from TRBV7-9 and TRBJ1-1; D is ambiguous. This CDR3 contains 12 residues. The germline gives CDR1 SEHNR, CDR2 FQNEAQ (reference sequence). V was trimmed by 3 bases and J by 4 bases, leaving 6 bases between them. The DNA for the CDR3 is TGTGCCAGCAGCTTGCGGGTCACTGAAGCTTTCTTT. Translated: CASSLRVTEAFF.

The chain is built from TRBV11-2 and TRBJ2-1, with 11 nucleotides matching TRBD2. V dropped 2 bases and J dropped 3; count of bases not matched to a gene: 6. This CDR3 contains 17 residues. From germline, CDR1 is SGHAT and CDR2 FQNNGV. The CDR3 DNA sequence: TGTGCCAGCAGCTTACTTCCGGGACTAGCGGTCTACAATGAGCAGTTCTTC. Translation gives CASSLLPGLAVYNEQFF.

The genes are TRBV10-3 and TRBJ2-5, with D possibly TRBD1 on 5 matching bases. This CDR3 has 13 residues. V lost 4 bases and J 2 bases, leaving 8 bases between the germline ends. The germline gives CDR1 ENHRY, CDR2 SYGVKD. The CDR3 coding sequence is TGTGCCATCAGTGGGGGCAGGCAAGAGACCCAGTACTTC. This sequence encodes CAISGGRQETQYF.

The V call is TRBV28, the J call TRBJ1-2, with D uncertain. V was pared by 3 bases and J by 5 bases, with 4 bases between. CDR1 and CDR2 from the germline V gene are MDHEN and SYDVKM. The CDR3 is made up of 11 amino acids. CDR3 bases: TGTGCCAGCAGTTTCACTTATGGCTACACCTTC. Residues: CASSFTYGYTF.

V usage is TRBV9 and J usage is TRBJ1-1, with 10 bases matching TRBD1. The CDR3 loop spans 15 amino acids. Losses at the gene ends were 0 bases for V and 5 bases for J; bases not matched to a gene: 4. Germline assignment: CDR1 SGDLS and CDR2 YYNGEE. The CDR3 reads CASSVVGTGDTEAFF. CDR3 nucleotide sequence: TGTGCCAGCAGCGTAGTAGGGACAGGGGATACTGAAGCTTTCTTT. The whole variable domain, remainder taken from reference TRBV9 and TRBJ1-1, is DSGVTQTPKHLITATGQRVTLRCSPRSGDLSVYWYQQSLDQGLQFLIQYYNGEERAKGNILERFSAQQFPDLHSELNLSSLELGDSALYFCASSVVGTGDTEAFFGQGTRLTVV.

The chain recombines TRBV6-5 with TRBJ2-1, with D unresolved. This CDR3 is 16 amino acids long. With 0 bases removed from V and 0 bases from J, the gap between germline ends came to 9 bases. Germline V gene data show CDR1 as MNHEY and CDR2 as SVGAGI. DNA for the CDR3: TGTGCCAGCAGTTACTCGTATTCCAGCTCCTACAATGAGCAGTTCTTC. Its protein product is CASSYSYSSSYNEQFF.

The rearrangement links TRBV29-1 to TRBJ2-7; 12 bases map to TRBD2. This CDR3 contains 15 residues. V was clipped by 2 bases and J by 7 bases; unmatched bases: 9. Germline V CDR1 and CDR2: SQVTM, ANQGSEA. CDR3 DNA sequence: TGCAGCGTTGAATTCCCTAGCGGGAGGGAGTGGGAGCAGTACTTC. As protein: CSVEFPSGREWEQYF.

As to this clone: The sample contains more than one DNA sequence encoding this CDR3. The chain carries TRBV29-1 and TRBJ1-2; D might be TRBD1 (5 bases). The CDR3 loop spans 11 amino acids. Trimming removed 4 bases at V and 4 bases at J, with 7 bases between. CDR1 is SQVTM and CDR2 is ANQGSEA in the germline V gene. CDR3 nucleotide sequence: TGCAGCGTTGGCGACAGCTATGGCTACACCTTC. It codes for CSVGDSYGYTF.

This chain links TRBV10-3 with TRBJ2-1; TRBD1 agrees at 9 bases. With 2 bases clipped from V and 8 bases from J, the junction kept 4 bases outside the gene matches. This CDR3 spans 14 amino acids. The germline gives CDR1 ENHRY, CDR2 SYGVKD. CDR3 nucleotides: TGTGCCATCAGTGAGGCGGGACAGGGCGATGAGCAGTTCTTC. This gives the protein CAISEAGQGDEQFF.

This rearrangement joins TRBV27 to TRBJ1-1; D not resolved. CDR3 size: 14 residues. V was cut by 7 bases and J by 1 base, with 13 bases left in between. Per germline, CDR1 MNHEY and CDR2 SMNVEV (reference sequence). CDR3 in amino acids: CASMHRLTNTEAFF. In nucleotides, the CDR3 is TGTGCCAGCATGCATCGATTGACGAACACTGAAGCTTTCTTT.

V is TRBV6-5 and J is TRBJ1-1; maybe TRBD1 (6 bases). The CDR3 is 15 amino acids. Germline lookup yields CDR1 MNHEY and CDR2 SVGAGI. The ends were cut back, 0 bases at V and 6 bases at J, with 14 bases in the middle. CDR3 bases: TGTGCCAGCAGTTACTCGGTATCAGGGGCCGCTGAAGCTTTCTTT. It specifies CASSYSVSGAAEAFF.

This clone was picked up one time. The V and J genes are TRBV11-1 and TRBJ1-1; a possible D gene is TRBD1 (5 bases). V shed 2 bases and J shed 1 base, with 8 bases lying between them. The CDR3 runs 14 residues. The V gene's germline CDR1 is SGHAT and CDR2 FQDESV (reference sequence). CDR3 loop: CASSLQTGNTEAFF. The CDR3, as DNA: TGTGCCAGCAGCTTACAAACAGGGAACACTGAAGCTTTCTTT. Variable domain in full (rest from reference TRBV11-1 and TRBJ1-1): EAEVAQSPRYKITEKSQAVAFWCDPISGHATLYWYRQILGQGPELLVQFQDESVVDDSQLPKDRFSAERLKGVDSTLKIQPAELGDSAMYLCASSLQTGNTEAFFGQGTRLTVV.

The CDR3 bases are TGTGCCAGCAGCCGGGCCCCAGAGGTCTACGAGCAGTACTTC. Translating gives CASSRAPEVYEQYF. The chain recombines TRBV6-1 with TRBJ2-7; the D is unclear. V gave up 6 bases and J gave up 3 bases, with 15 bases separating them. Germline CDR1 MNHNS, CDR2 SASEGT. This CDR3 has 14 amino acids.

V is TRBV7-2 and J is TRBJ2-1, with 7 bases that match TRBD1. This CDR3 has 13 amino acids. The V gene end was trimmed by 4 bases and the J gene end by 9 bases; junction bases not matched to a gene: 6. The germline V gene encodes CDR1 SGHTA and CDR2 FQGNSA. The CDR3 spells CASSSTTGLEQFF. CDR3 nucleotide sequence: TGTGCCAGCAGCTCGACGACAGGGCTTGAGCAGTTCTTC.

The genes are TRBV7-2 and TRBJ1-1; possible D gene TRBD1, 5 bases. The CDR3 totals 14 residues. V lost 4 bases and J lost 4, with 13 bases in between. Germline CDR1 reads SGHTA; CDR2 reads FQGNSA. The CDR3 loop reads CASSSGVMGTEAFF. In DNA form, the CDR3 reads TGTGCCAGCAGCTCGGGGGTTATGGGCACTGAAGCTTTCTTT.

The genes are TRBV6-5 and TRBJ2-3; the D gene is possibly TRBD2 (6 bases). V lost 0 bases and J lost 2, with 9 bases in between. Germline CDR1 is MNHEY and CDR2 is SVGAGI. The CDR3 is 15 residues long. CDR3 sequence: CASSYSGGFTDTQYF. The CDR3 DNA reads TGTGCCAGCAGTTACTCTGGGGGGTTCACAGATACGCAGTATTTT.

The rearrangement links TRBV5-6 to TRBJ2-1, with 9 bases matching TRBD1. The CDR3 is 16 amino acids. V lost 3 bases and J lost 7; bases outside the gene matches: 11. Germline V gene data show CDR1 as SGHDT and CDR2 as YYEEEE. The CDR3 nucleotides are TGTGCCAGCAGCTCAACGGGACAGGGTTTGGTGAATGAGCAGTTCTTC. This encodes CASSSTGQGLVNEQFF.

The rearrangement uses TRBV5-1 and TRBJ2-1; 15 nucleotides line up with TRBD2. With V trimmed by 4 bases and J by 3 bases, 5 bases remained unmatched. CDR1 is SGHRS and CDR2 is YFSETQ in the germline V gene. The CDR3 is made up of 17 amino acids. This CDR3 reads CASSPGTSGRYYNEQFF. The CDR3 bases are TGCGCCAGCAGCCCTGGGACTAGCGGGAGGTACTACAATGAGCAGTTCTTC.

The chain employs TRBV2 and TRBJ2-7; 7 positions match TRBD1. V gave up 6 bases and J gave up 3 bases; unmatched junction bases: 8. The CDR3 sequence is 14 residues long. The germline V gene encodes CDR1 SNHLY and CDR2 FYNNEI. The CDR3 DNA follows: TGTGCCAGCAGCCCCGGGACAGTCGGCTACGAGCAGTACTTC. This gives the protein CASSPGTVGYEQYF. The whole variable domain, filled in from reference TRBV2 and TRBJ2-7, reads EPEVTQTPSHQVTQMGQEVILRCVPISNHLYFYWYRQILGQKVEFLVSFYNNEISEKSEIFDDQFSVERPDGSNFTLKIRSTKLEDSAMYFCASSPGTVGYEQYFGPGTRLTVT.